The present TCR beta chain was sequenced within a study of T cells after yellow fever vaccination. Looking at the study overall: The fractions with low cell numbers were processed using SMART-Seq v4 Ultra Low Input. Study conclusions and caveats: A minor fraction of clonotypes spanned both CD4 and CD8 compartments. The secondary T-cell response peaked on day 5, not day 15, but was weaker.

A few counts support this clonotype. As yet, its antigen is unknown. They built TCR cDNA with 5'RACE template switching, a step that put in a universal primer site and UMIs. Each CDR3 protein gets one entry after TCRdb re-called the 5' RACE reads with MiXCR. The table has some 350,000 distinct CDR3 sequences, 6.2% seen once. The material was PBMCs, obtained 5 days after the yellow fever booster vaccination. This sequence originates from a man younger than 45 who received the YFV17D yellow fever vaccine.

This CDR3 is CASSAMRGAGANVLTF. The CDR3 DNA reads as TGTGCCAGCAGCGCCATGAGGGGTGCTGGGGCCAACGTCCTGACTTTC. The V gene is TRBV6-1, the J gene TRBJ2-6, with D perhaps being TRBD1 or TRBD2 (5 bases each). V was pared by 6 bases and J by 2 bases, with 14 bases between. CDR1 and CDR2 (germline): MNHNS, SASEGT. This CDR3 region has 16 residues.